Each of the 18 T cell receptor beta chains below was sequenced from the same sample in a study of blood T cell repertoires in COVID-19. Repertoires were generated with immunoSEQ multiplex PCR, while TCRdb's copy carries only in-frame clones and drops some. In the table there are around 140,000 clones, roughly 79% of which are singletons. Sequenced sample: peripheral blood. The receptors here all came from a woman aged 60 to 75 with acute or convalescent COVID-19.

CDR3 loop: CAWTGTGASPLHF. The CDR3 nucleotides are TGTGCCTGGACCGGGACAGGGGCGTCACCCCTCCACTTT. The gene calls are TRBV30 and TRBJ1-6, with 10 positions matching TRBD1. Losses at the gene ends were 4 bases for V and 10 bases for J; bases not matched to a gene: 4. This CDR3 is 13 amino acids long. Germline assignment: CDR1 GTSNPN and CDR2 SVGIG (reference sequence).

The V and J genes are TRBV6-5 and TRBJ2-1, with TRBD2 matching over 14 bases. The CDR3 runs to 16 residues. J was trimmed by 6 bases and V by 2 bases; bases with no gene match: 3. Germline V gives CDR1 MNHEY, CDR2 SVGAGI. Here the CDR3 DNA reads TGTGCCAGCAGTTACCCGGGACTAGCGGGAGCCAATGAGCAGTTCTTC. This codes for CASSYPGLAGANEQFF.

The chain uses TRBV7-9 and TRBJ2-5; D is perhaps TRBD1 (6 bases). Germline lookup yields CDR1 SEHNR and CDR2 FQNEAQ (reference sequence). The ends were cut back, 5 bases at V and 5 bases at J, with 12 bases in the middle. This CDR3 spans 13 amino acids. CDR3 sequence reads: CASSPPRGETQYF. CDR3 DNA sequence: TGTGCCAGCAGCCCCCCGAGGGGGGAGACCCAGTACTTC. The entire variable domain, with the rest obtained from reference TRBV7-9 and TRBJ2-5, is as follows: DTGVSQNPRHKITKRGQNVTFRCDPISEHNRLYWYRQTLGQGPEFLTYFQNEAQLEKSRLLSDRFSAERPKGSFSTLEIQRTEQGDSAMYLCASSPPRGETQYFGPGTRLLVL.

V usage is TRBV2 and J usage is TRBJ2-7, with TRBD1 matching 7 bases. After removal of 7 bases from V and 2 bases from J, the junction contained 2 bases not matched to a gene. The CDR3 runs 12 residues. Germline V gives CDR1 SNHLY, CDR2 FYNNEI. CDR3 sequence (DNA): TGTGCCAGCACAGGGGGAGCCTACGAGCAGTACTTC. It encodes CASTGGAYEQYF. The whole variable domain, remainder taken from reference TRBV2 and TRBJ2-7, is EPEVTQTPSHQVTQMGQEVILRCVPISNHLYFYWYRQILGQKVEFLVSFYNNEISEKSEIFDDQFSVERPDGSNFTLKIRSTKLEDSAMYFCASTGGAYEQYFGPGTRLTVT.

The V gene is TRBV28, the J gene TRBJ2-5; D might be TRBD2 (6 bases). The CDR3 runs 15 residues. The V gene's germline CDR1 is MDHEN and CDR2 SYDVKM. V was trimmed by 3 bases and J by 7 bases, leaving 18 bases between them. CDR3 residues: CASSFLTSRLGTQYF. The CDR3 region has the DNA TGTGCCAGCAGTTTCTTGACTAGTCGCTTGGGGACCCAGTACTTC.

This clone is categorized as medium-sized. CDR3 amino acids: CATSRGLGDNEQFF. As DNA, the CDR3 is TGTGCCACCAGCAGAGGACTAGGCGACAATGAGCAGTTCTTC. V is TRBV15 and J is TRBJ2-1; D possibly corresponds to TRBD2 (6 bases). V was cut by 1 base and J by 5 bases, with 9 bases left in between. The CDR3 is made up of 14 amino acids. Germline V gene lookup returns CDR1 LNHNV and CDR2 YYDKDF (reference sequence).

This chain connects TRBV28 to TRBJ2-1; 13 bases align to TRBD2. V was pared by 5 bases and J by 7 bases, with 8 bases of the junction left unmatched. Germline V gene sequence: CDR1 MDHEN, CDR2 SYDVKM. This CDR3 contains 16 residues. As DNA, the CDR3 is TGTGCCAGCAGTCCAGGACTAGCGGGAGTGACGAATGAGCAGTTCTTC. Amino acid sequence: CASSPGLAGVTNEQFF.

This clone was seen only a few times. The rearrangement links TRBV2 to TRBJ1-1; TRBD1 matches at 8 bases. J lost 4 bases, V lost 8 bases, and 9 bases had no gene match. The germline V gene encodes CDR1 SNHLY and CDR2 FYNNEI. This CDR3 has 14 amino acids. The CDR3 sequence is CASGSGQGRTEAFF. The CDR3 nucleotides read TGTGCCAGCGGTTCAGGACAGGGTCGCACTGAAGCTTTCTTT.

This clone was detected a few times. This chain uses TRBV2 with TRBJ2-3, with 11 nucleotides matching TRBD2. Germline CDR1 reads SNHLY; CDR2 reads FYNNEI. The CDR3 is 16 residues long. The ends lost 3 bases at V and 2 bases at J; junction bases unmatched: 4. The CDR3, as DNA: TGTGCCAGCAGTGAGGGGACTAGCGGCTACACAGATACGCAGTATTTT. Its translation: CASSEGTSGYTDTQYF.

The chain combines TRBV19 with TRBJ2-1; 9 bases are a match to TRBD1. The CDR3 length is 14 residues. The junction had 7 bases not matched to a gene; V was cut back by 3 bases and J by 10 bases. Germline CDR1 and CDR2: LNHDA and SQIVND (reference sequence). CDR3 nucleotides: TGTGCCAGTAGTATGGGACAGGGCAATGGGGAGCAGTTCTTC. Translated, it gives CASSMGQGNGEQFF.

This chain uses TRBV2 with TRBJ2-7, with TRBD1 identical over 7 bases. CDR3 length: 13 residues. Germline loops: CDR1 SNHLY, CDR2 FYNNEI. The V and J ends lost 10 bases and 0 bases, in that order; junction bases with no gene match: 6. The CDR3 nucleotides are TGTGCCACCTGTTGGGACAGCTCCTACGAGCAGTACTTC. Amino acid sequence: CATCWDSSYEQYF.

The genes are TRBV7-9 and TRBJ2-1, with a tentative D call TRBD2 (7 bases). Germline assignment: CDR1 SEHNR and CDR2 FQNEAQ (reference sequence). CDR3 length: 15 amino acids. The V end was cut by 4 bases, the J end by 6 bases, with 16 bases between. Here the CDR3 DNA reads TGTGCCAGCAGCTCCAAGGGGGGGATCGGCAATGAGCAGTTCTTC. Translated: CASSSKGGIGNEQFF.

The gene calls are TRBV5-1 and TRBJ2-1; D ambiguous. CDR3 length: 11 residues. The germline CDR1 and CDR2 sequences are SGHRS and YFSETQ. V shed 4 bases and J shed 4 bases, with 3 bases lying between them. CDR3 nucleotide sequence: TGCGCCAGCAGCGAGTACAATGAGCAGTTCTTC. Protein: CASSEYNEQFF.

V gene TRBV5-6 combines with J gene TRBJ1-1, with a possible D match to TRBD1 (5 bases). V was clipped by 4 bases and J by 5 bases, with 12 bases between them. The germline gives CDR1 SGHDT, CDR2 YYEEEE. The CDR3 contains 13 residues. The CDR3 DNA reads TGTGCCAGCAGCGGGGGAGGTAGTACTGAAGCTTTCTTT. Translation gives CASSGGGSTEAFF.

This clone has more than one count but fewer than ten. This chain links TRBV2 with TRBJ2-7; 10 bases agree with TRBD1. The CDR3 length is 16 residues. In germline, CDR1 is SNHLY, CDR2 FYNNEI. V lost 6 bases to trimming and J lost 1 base; unmatched junction nucleotides: 9. The CDR3 nucleotides read TGTGCCAGCAGGGGTACCGGGACAGGGGCTTCCTACGAGCAGTACTTC. Its protein product is CASRGTGTGASYEQYF.

The V and J genes are TRBV28 and TRBJ1-1; D is ambiguous. This CDR3 is built from 15 residues. Trimming took off 6 bases at V and 3 bases at J, with 17 bases between the two ends. Germline V CDR1 and CDR2: MDHEN, SYDVKM. CDR3 sequence reads: CASRSPVSRDTEAFF. DNA of the CDR3: TGTGCCAGCAGATCTCCCGTCTCGCGGGACACTGAAGCTTTCTTT.

The chain carries TRBV18 and TRBJ1-1; 10 nucleotides match TRBD1. Germline-derived CDR1 and CDR2 are KGHSH and LQKENI. The CDR3 has 16 amino acids. Losses at the gene ends were 6 bases for V and 5 bases for J; bases not matched to a gene: 12. CDR3 amino acids: CASSPDRGRFGTEAFF. The CDR3 DNA reads TGTGCCAGCTCGCCAGACAGGGGGCGGTTTGGAACTGAAGCTTTCTTT.

This clone was seen a few times. The gene calls are TRBV24-1 and TRBJ2-2, with a weak D call TRBD1 (5 bases). Germline values: CDR1 KGHDR, CDR2 SFDVKD. This CDR3 region has 14 residues. The V end was cut by 3 bases, the J end by 7 bases, with 11 bases between. CDR3 in amino acids: CATSDTTGDGELFF. CDR3 nucleotides: TGTGCCACCAGTGATACCACAGGAGACGGGGAGCTGTTTTTT.